Listed below are T cell receptor beta chains from one sample, sequenced in a study of CD8 T cells in Susac syndrome. Using its own MiXCR run on the immunoSEQ multiplex PCR reads, TCRdb lists one record per CDR3 protein. Of about 430,000 distinct CDR3 sequences in the sample, 85% to 90% were seen once. Input material: CD8+ T cells from PBMCs. The receptor set was obtained from a human donor with multiple sclerosis. Both conserved end residues are part of each CDR3. D genes are given only for firm matches. Rows may omit the clone size; those that give it use once, few, many or a size class.

clone size: NA; J gene: TRBJ2-3; V gene: TRBV28; D gene: NA; CDR3 protein: CASSQPPGWPSTDTQYF; CDR3 DNA: TGTGCCAGCAGCCAACCCCCCGGCTGGCCCAGCACAGATACGCAGTATTTT
clone size: NA; J gene: TRBJ1-2; V gene: TRBV5-1; D gene: NA; CDR3 protein: CASSPSSYGYTF; CDR3 DNA: TGCGCCAGCAGCCCGTCCTCCTATGGCTACACCTTC
clone size: NA; J gene: TRBJ2-7; V gene: TRBV11-2; D gene: TRBD2; CDR3 protein: CASSLFHSAGGQGEQYF; CDR3 DNA: TGTGCCAGCAGCTTATTTCATAGTGCGGGGGGCCAGGGGGAGCAGTACTTC
clone size: NA; J gene: TRBJ2-7; V gene: TRBV28; D gene: TRBD2; CDR3 protein: CASWRAGAAGEQYF; CDR3 DNA: TGTGCCAGCTGGAGAGCGGGAGCGGCGGGGGAGCAGTACTTC
clone size: NA; J gene: TRBJ2-1; V gene: TRBV5-4; D gene: NA; CDR3 protein: CASSFGGNAQFF; CDR3 DNA: TGTGCCAGCAGCTTCGGCGGAAATGCGCAGTTCTTC
clone size: NA; J gene: TRBJ2-7; V gene: TRBV30; D gene: NA; CDR3 protein: CAWSARYNEQYF; CDR3 DNA: TGTGCCTGGAGTGCCCGTTACAACGAGCAGTACTTC
clone size: NA; J gene: TRBJ1-1; V gene: TRBV30; D gene: TRBD1; CDR3 protein: CAWSIKTGGNTEAFF; CDR3 DNA: TGTGCCTGGAGTATCAAGACAGGGGGGAACACTGAAGCTTTCTTT
clone size: NA; J gene: TRBJ1-4; V gene: TRBV2; D gene: NA; CDR3 protein: CASSEGDRTNEKLFF; CDR3 DNA: TGTGCCAGCAGTGAAGGAGACAGGACAAATGAAAAACTGTTTTTT
clone size: NA; J gene: TRBJ2-7; V gene: TRBV27; D gene: TRBD1; CDR3 protein: CASSLSGQGPSYEQYF; CDR3 DNA: TGTGCCAGCAGTTTATCGGGACAGGGGCCCTCCTACGAGCAGTACTTC
clone size: NA; J gene: TRBJ2-3; V gene: TRBV19; D gene: NA; CDR3 protein: CASSTREASTDTQYF; CDR3 DNA: TGTGCCAGTAGTACCCGTGAGGCTAGCACAGATACGCAGTATTTT
clone size: NA; J gene: TRBJ2-3; V gene: TRBV2; D gene: NA; CDR3 protein: CASTGWRADTQYF; CDR3 DNA: TGTGCCAGCACCGGATGGCGGGCAGATACGCAGTATTTT
clone size: NA; J gene: TRBJ2-7; V gene: TRBV5-1; D gene: NA; CDR3 protein: CASSSGQGAGEQYF; CDR3 DNA: TGCGCCAGCAGCTCCGGACAGGGAGCGGGAGAGCAGTACTTC
clone size: NA; J gene: TRBJ1-3; V gene: TRBV7-9; D gene: TRBD1; CDR3 protein: CASSLGTGLSGNTIYF; CDR3 DNA: TGTGCCAGCAGCCTCGGGACAGGGCTCTCTGGAAACACCATATATTTT
clone size: NA; J gene: TRBJ2-1; V gene: TRBV18; D gene: NA; CDR3 protein: CASSPPIRQGSYNEQFF; CDR3 DNA: TGTGCCAGCTCACCACCGATCAGGCAGGGGAGCTACAATGAGCAGTTCTTC
clone size: NA; J gene: TRBJ2-7; V gene: TRBV29-1; D gene: TRBD2; CDR3 protein: CSVVLAGGEQYF; CDR3 DNA: TGCAGCGTTGTCCTAGCGGGGGGAGAGCAGTACTTC
clone size: NA; J gene: TRBJ2-7; V gene: TRBV2; D gene: NA; CDR3 protein: CASSEYGPPTNYEQYF; CDR3 DNA: TGTGCCAGCAGTGAATACGGTCCCCCGACAAACTACGAGCAGTACTTC
clone size: NA; J gene: TRBJ2-1; V gene: TRBV6-5; D gene: NA; CDR3 protein: CASSSVSESDNEQFF; CDR3 DNA: TGTGCCAGCAGTTCTGTGTCTGAGTCAGACAATGAGCAGTTCTTC
clone size: NA; J gene: TRBJ2-1; V gene: TRBV19; D gene: NA; CDR3 protein: CASSMGRNEQFF; CDR3 DNA: TGTGCCAGTAGTATGGGGCGGAATGAGCAGTTCTTC
clone size: NA; J gene: TRBJ2-1; V gene: TRBV4-1; D gene: NA; CDR3 protein: CASSQFTARGVDEQFF; CDR3 DNA: TGCGCCAGCAGCCAATTTACTGCGAGGGGTGTGGATGAGCAGTTCTTC
clone size: NA; J gene: TRBJ2-3; V gene: TRBV20-1; D gene: NA; CDR3 protein: CSARDLGFWADTQYF; CDR3 DNA: TGCAGTGCTAGAGATCTTGGTTTCTGGGCAGATACGCAGTATTTT
clone size: NA; J gene: TRBJ1-1; V gene: TRBV7-9; D gene: NA; CDR3 protein: CASSPESRGEAFF; CDR3 DNA: TGTGCCAGCAGCCCCGAAAGCAGGGGTGAAGCTTTCTTT
clone size: once; J gene: TRBJ2-1; V gene: TRBV29-1; D gene: TRBD2; CDR3 protein: CSVGGALAGSPSYNEQFF; CDR3 DNA: TGCAGCGTTGGGGGCGCACTAGCGGGCTCTCCCTCCTACAATGAGCAGTTCTTC
clone size: NA; J gene: TRBJ2-5; V gene: TRBV5-1; D gene: NA; CDR3 protein: CASSLGALEQETQYF; CDR3 DNA: TGCGCCAGCAGCTTGGGGGCCTTGGAACAAGAGACCCAGTACTTC
clone size: few; J gene: TRBJ2-3; V gene: TRBV6-1; D gene: NA; CDR3 protein: CASSRSAGYPDTQYF; CDR3 DNA: TGTGCCAGCAGCAGATCGGCAGGGTACCCAGATACGCAGTATTTT
clone size: once; J gene: TRBJ1-1; V gene: TRBV4-1; D gene: NA; CDR3 protein: CASSQGGDWAEAFF; CDR3 DNA: TGCGCCAGCAGCCAAGGCGGTGACTGGGCTGAAGCTTTCTTT
clone size: NA; J gene: TRBJ1-1; V gene: TRBV2; D gene: NA; CDR3 protein: CASRGIQTREGTEAFF; CDR3 DNA: TGTGCCAGCAGGGGTATTCAAACACGGGAGGGCACTGAAGCTTTCTTT
clone size: NA; J gene: TRBJ2-3; V gene: TRBV30; D gene: NA; CDR3 protein: CAWSARHETSTDTQYF; CDR3 DNA: TGTGCCTGGAGTGCGCGACATGAAACTAGCACAGATACGCAGTATTTT
clone size: NA; J gene: TRBJ1-5; V gene: TRBV15; D gene: TRBD1; CDR3 protein: CATSLDRGSGQPQHF; CDR3 DNA: TGTGCCACCAGCTTGGACAGGGGCTCGGGGCAGCCCCAGCATTTT
clone size: NA; J gene: TRBJ2-1; V gene: TRBV7-3; D gene: TRBD2; CDR3 protein: CASSLLAGGPNNEQFF; CDR3 DNA: TGTGCCAGCAGCCTCCTAGCGGGAGGGCCTAACAATGAGCAGTTCTTC
clone size: once; J gene: TRBJ2-2; V gene: TRBV12-3/TRBV12-4; D gene: TRBD1; CDR3 protein: CASSLEAGQGGTGELFF; CDR3 DNA: TGTGCCAGCAGTTTAGAGGCGGGACAGGGCGGCACCGGGGAGCTGTTTTTT
clone size: NA; J gene: TRBJ2-5; V gene: TRBV2; D gene: TRBD2; CDR3 protein: CASSSGLAGEETQYF; CDR3 DNA: TGTGCCAGCAGTAGTGGACTAGCGGGGGAAGAGACCCAGTACTTC
clone size: NA; J gene: TRBJ2-1; V gene: TRBV29-1; D gene: TRBD2; CDR3 protein: CSVEVVGRGGPYNEQFF; CDR3 DNA: TGCAGCGTTGAAGTAGTGGGCCGGGGGGGCCCCTACAATGAGCAGTTCTTC
clone size: few; J gene: TRBJ2-7; V gene: TRBV27; D gene: TRBD2; CDR3 protein: CASKLAGTYEQYF; CDR3 DNA: TGTGCCAGCAAACTAGCGGGCACCTACGAGCAGTACTTC
clone size: NA; J gene: TRBJ2-1; V gene: TRBV29-1; D gene: NA; CDR3 protein: CTAGGGNKNNEQFF; CDR3 DNA: TGCACCGCGGGCGGAGGCAACAAGAACAATGAGCAGTTCTTC
clone size: NA; J gene: TRBJ2-7; V gene: TRBV27; D gene: TRBD2; CDR3 protein: CASSLRLAGEQYF; CDR3 DNA: TGTGCCAGCAGTTTACGACTAGCCGGCGAGCAGTACTTC
clone size: NA; J gene: TRBJ2-7; V gene: TRBV30; D gene: TRBD2; CDR3 protein: CAWSLVAGEQYF; CDR3 DNA: TGTGCCTGGAGCTTAGTAGCGGGCGAGCAGTACTTC
clone size: NA; J gene: TRBJ2-1; V gene: TRBV6-1; D gene: NA; CDR3 protein: CASSENSLEQFF; CDR3 DNA: TGTGCCAGCAGTGAAAACTCTCTGGAGCAGTTCTTC
clone size: NA; J gene: TRBJ1-2; V gene: TRBV4-1; D gene: TRBD1; CDR3 protein: CASSQAGGTMYGYTF; CDR3 DNA: TGCGCCAGCAGCCAAGCAGGGGGTACGATGTATGGCTACACCTTC
clone size: once; J gene: TRBJ1-1; V gene: TRBV30; D gene: NA; CDR3 protein: CAWSVKGEDFTEAFF; CDR3 DNA: TGTGCCTGGAGTGTAAAGGGGGAGGATTTCACTGAAGCTTTCTTT
clone size: NA; J gene: TRBJ2-5; V gene: TRBV7-6; D gene: TRBD2; CDR3 protein: CASSSTIAGEFQETQYF; CDR3 DNA: TGTGCCAGCAGCTCGACCATAGCGGGGGAGTTCCAAGAGACCCAGTACTTC
clone size: once; J gene: TRBJ2-7; V gene: TRBV6-5; D gene: NA; CDR3 protein: CASSYRDTSTSYEQYF; CDR3 DNA: TGTGCCAGCAGTTACCGGGACACCTCAACCTCCTACGAGCAGTACTTC
clone size: NA; J gene: TRBJ2-7; V gene: TRBV10-1; D gene: TRBD2; CDR3 protein: CASSESASGSVSYEQYF; CDR3 DNA: TGCGCCAGCAGTGAGTCCGCTAGCGGGAGTGTTAGCTACGAGCAGTACTTC